This T cell receptor beta chain is drawn from a study of T-cell memory formation after mild COVID-19. Study overall: The TCR clusters were mostly specific to one donor. Study outcomes and limitations: Contracting clones localized mainly to CM and EM when CD4+ and mainly to EMRA when CD8+. SARS-CoV-2 specificity was not confirmed for second-wave clones peaking on day 37.

Note on this clonotype: The antigen is undetermined.

TCRdb reprocessed the 5' RACE reads with MiXCR, giving one entry per CDR3 protein. The sample carries 350,000 to 450,000 distinct CDR3 sequences, 20% recorded once. The source material was PBMCs or a T cell subset sorted from them (not recorded which). The receptor comes from an adult woman who had mild COVID-19 (a few samples of this study predate the infection). Cell type and time point are not known.

DNA for the CDR3: TGTGCCAGCAGCTTATCGGGGAGGATTGAGGGCTACACCTTC. Translated: CASSLSGRIEGYTF. This rearrangement joins TRBV7-9 to TRBJ1-2, with unresolved D. The ends were cut back, 2 bases at V and 8 bases at J, with 15 bases in the middle. The CDR3 runs to 14 residues. Germline assignment: CDR1 SEHNR and CDR2 FQNEAQ (reference sequence).